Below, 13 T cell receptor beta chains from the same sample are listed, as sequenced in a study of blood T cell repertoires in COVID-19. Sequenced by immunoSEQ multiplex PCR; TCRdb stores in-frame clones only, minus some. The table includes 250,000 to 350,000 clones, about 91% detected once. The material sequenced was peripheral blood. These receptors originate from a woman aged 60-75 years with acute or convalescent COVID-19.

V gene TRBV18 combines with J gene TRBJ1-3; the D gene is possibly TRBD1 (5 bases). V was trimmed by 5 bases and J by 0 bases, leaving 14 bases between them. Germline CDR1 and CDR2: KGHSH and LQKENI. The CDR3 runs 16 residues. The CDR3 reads CASSSSGLHSGNTIYF. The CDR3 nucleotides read TGTGCCAGCTCATCATCGGGACTTCACTCTGGAAACACCATATATTTT.

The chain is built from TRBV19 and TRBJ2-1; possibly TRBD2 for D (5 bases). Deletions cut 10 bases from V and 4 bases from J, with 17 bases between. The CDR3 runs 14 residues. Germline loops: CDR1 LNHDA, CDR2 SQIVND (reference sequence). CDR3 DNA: TGTGCCACCGCGGAGGAGTCCGCTTACAATGAGCAGTTCTTC. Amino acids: CATAEESAYNEQFF. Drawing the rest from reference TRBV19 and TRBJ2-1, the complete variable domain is DGGITQSPKYLFRKEGQNVTLSCEQNLNHDAMYWYRQDPGQGLRLIYYSQIVNDFQKGDIAEGYSVSREKKESFPLTVTSAQKNPTAFYLCATAEESAYNEQFFGPGTRLTVL.

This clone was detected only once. The CDR3 region is CAGAGGLGYTF. The CDR3 DNA is TGTGCCGGAGCCGGGGGGTTGGGCTACACCTTC. V is TRBV7-9 and J is TRBJ1-2; D is possibly TRBD1 (5 bases). Germline V CDR1 and CDR2: SEHNR, FQNEAQ (reference sequence). V lost 11 bases to trimming and J lost 8 bases, with 15 bases between them. This CDR3 contains 11 residues.

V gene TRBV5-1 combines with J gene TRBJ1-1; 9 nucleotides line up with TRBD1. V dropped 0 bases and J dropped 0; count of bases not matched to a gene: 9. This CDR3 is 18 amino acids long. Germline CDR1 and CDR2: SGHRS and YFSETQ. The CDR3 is CASSLALSTGGMNTEAFF. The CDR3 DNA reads TGCGCCAGCAGCTTGGCCCTATCGACAGGGGGAATGAACACTGAAGCTTTCTTT.

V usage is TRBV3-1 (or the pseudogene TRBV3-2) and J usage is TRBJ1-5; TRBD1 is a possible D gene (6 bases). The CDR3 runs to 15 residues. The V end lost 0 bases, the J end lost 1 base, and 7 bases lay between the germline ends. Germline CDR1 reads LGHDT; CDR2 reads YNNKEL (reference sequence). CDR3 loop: CASSQDDRSNQPQHF. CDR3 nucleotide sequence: TGTGCCAGCAGCCAAGATGACAGGAGCAATCAGCCCCAGCATTTT.

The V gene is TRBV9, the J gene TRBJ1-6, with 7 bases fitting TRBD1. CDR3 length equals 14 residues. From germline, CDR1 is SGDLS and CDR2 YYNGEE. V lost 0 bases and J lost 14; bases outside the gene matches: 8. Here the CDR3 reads CASSVADRPRALHF. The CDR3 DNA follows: TGTGCCAGCAGCGTAGCGGACAGGCCGAGGGCCCTCCACTTT.

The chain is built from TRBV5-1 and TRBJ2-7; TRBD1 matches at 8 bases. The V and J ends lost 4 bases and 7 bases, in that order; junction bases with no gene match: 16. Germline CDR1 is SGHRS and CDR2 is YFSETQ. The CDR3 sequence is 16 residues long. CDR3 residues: CASSAEGRPGGWEQYF. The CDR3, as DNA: TGCGCCAGCAGCGCAGAGGGTCGACCAGGGGGCTGGGAGCAGTACTTC.

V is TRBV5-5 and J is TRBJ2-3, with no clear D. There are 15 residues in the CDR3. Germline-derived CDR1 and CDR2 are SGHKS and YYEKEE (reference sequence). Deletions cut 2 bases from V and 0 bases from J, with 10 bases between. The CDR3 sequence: CASSFLLLSTDTQYF. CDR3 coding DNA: TGTGCCAGCAGCTTTCTCCTACTAAGCACAGATACGCAGTATTTT.

The DNA of the CDR3 is TGTGCCAGCAGCCATATTTCAGGGCCCCACACTGAAGCTTTCTTT. Translated: CASSHISGPHTEAFF. V usage is TRBV4-2 and J usage is TRBJ1-1; possibly TRBD1 for D (5 bases). Trimming shortened V by 3 bases and J by 3 bases, and 14 bases separated the two germline ends. The CDR3 totals 15 residues. CDR1 LGHNA and CDR2 YNFKEQ come from the germline V gene.

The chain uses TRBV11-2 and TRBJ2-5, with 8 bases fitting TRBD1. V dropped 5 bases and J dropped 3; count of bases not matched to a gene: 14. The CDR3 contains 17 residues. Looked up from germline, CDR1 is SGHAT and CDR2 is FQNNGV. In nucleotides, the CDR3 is TGTGCCAGCAGCCTTCCCCCGGACAGGGACGGGGAAGAGACCCAGTACTTC. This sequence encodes CASSLPPDRDGEETQYF. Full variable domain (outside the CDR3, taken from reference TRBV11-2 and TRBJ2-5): EAGVAQSPRYKIIEKRQSVAFWCNPISGHATLYWYQQILGQGPKLLIQFQNNGVVDDSQLPKDRFSAERLKGVDSTLKIQPAKLEDSAVYLCASSLPPDRDGEETQYFGPGTRLLVL.

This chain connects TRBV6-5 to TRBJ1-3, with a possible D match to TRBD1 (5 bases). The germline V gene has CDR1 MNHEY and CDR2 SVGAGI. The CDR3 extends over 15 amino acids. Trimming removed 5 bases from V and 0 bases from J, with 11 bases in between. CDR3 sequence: CASSLGHRSGNTIYF. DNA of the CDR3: TGTGCCAGCAGTCTCGGACACCGCTCTGGAAACACCATATATTTT.

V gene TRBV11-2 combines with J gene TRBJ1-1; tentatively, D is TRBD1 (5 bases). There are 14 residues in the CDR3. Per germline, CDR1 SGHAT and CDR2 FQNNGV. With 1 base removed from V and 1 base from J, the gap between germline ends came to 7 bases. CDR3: CASSLVQGNTEAFF. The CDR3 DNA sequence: TGTGCCAGCAGCTTAGTGCAGGGGAACACTGAAGCTTTCTTT.

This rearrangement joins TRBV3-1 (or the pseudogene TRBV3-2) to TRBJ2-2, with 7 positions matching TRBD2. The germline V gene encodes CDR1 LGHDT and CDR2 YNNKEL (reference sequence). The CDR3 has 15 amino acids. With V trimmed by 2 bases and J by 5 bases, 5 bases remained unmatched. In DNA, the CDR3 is TGTGCCAGCAGCCAAAGGACTAGTGTTACCGGGGAGCTGTTTTTT. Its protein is CASSQRTSVTGELFF.